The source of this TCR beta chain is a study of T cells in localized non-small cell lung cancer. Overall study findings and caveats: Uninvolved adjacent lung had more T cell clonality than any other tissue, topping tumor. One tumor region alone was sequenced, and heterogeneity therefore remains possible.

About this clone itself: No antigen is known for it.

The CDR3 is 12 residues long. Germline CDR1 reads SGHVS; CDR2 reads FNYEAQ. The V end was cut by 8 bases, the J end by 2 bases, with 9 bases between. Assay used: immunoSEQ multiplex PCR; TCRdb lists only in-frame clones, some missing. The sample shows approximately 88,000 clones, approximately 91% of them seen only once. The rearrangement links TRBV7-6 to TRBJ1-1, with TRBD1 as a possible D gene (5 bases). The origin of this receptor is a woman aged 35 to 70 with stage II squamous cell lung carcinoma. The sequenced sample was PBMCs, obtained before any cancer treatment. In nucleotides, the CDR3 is TGTGCCAGCTCCCGGGGCAACACTGAAGCTTTCTTT. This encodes CASSRGNTEAFF.